Below are 24 T cell receptor beta chains sequenced from a single sample in a study of cytomegalovirus exposure and HLA in healthy donors. The PCR used 60 Vbeta and 13 Jbeta primers. Method: immunoSEQ multiplex PCR; TCRdb's copy keeps in-frame clones and lacks some. The data hold about 140,000 clones, with roughly 75% observed a single time. Specimen: PBMCs. These receptor sequences come from a man under 40 in good health.

The V and J genes are TRBV27 and TRBJ2-7; D gene ambiguous. V was cut by 4 bases and J by 3 bases, with 10 bases left in between. This CDR3 contains 13 residues. Germline-derived CDR1 and CDR2 are MNHEY and SMNVEV (reference sequence). CDR3 coding DNA: TGTGCCAGCAGTTCCCCAGATTACTACGAGCAGTACTTC. It is translated as CASSSPDYYEQYF.

J is TRBJ2-5 and V is TRBV7-9, with TRBD1 matching over 11 bases. The CDR3 consists of 14 residues. The germline gives CDR1 SEHNR, CDR2 FQNEAQ (reference sequence). J gave up 5 bases and V 5 bases, and 4 bases lay outside the gene matches. CDR3 region: CASSEDRGRETQYF. CDR3 DNA sequence: TGTGCCAGCAGCGAGGACAGGGGGCGGGAGACCCAGTACTTC.

V gene TRBV6-1 combines with J gene TRBJ2-5; 15 nucleotides line up with TRBD2. The end of the DNA is better explained by TRBJ2-7, so the J call may be wrong. CDR1 MNHNS and CDR2 SASEGT come from the germline V gene. This CDR3 has 18 amino acids. CDR3 sequence: CASSGGTSGRPPSYEQYF. In DNA form, the CDR3 reads TGTGCCAGCAGTGGCGGGACTAGCGGGAGGCCCCCCTCCTACGAGCAGTACTTC.

V is TRBV15 and J is TRBJ2-7, with 9 bases matching TRBD2. V gave up 1 base and J gave up 2 bases; unmatched junction bases: 3. This CDR3 comprises 15 residues. Germline V gives CDR1 LNHNV, CDR2 YYDKDF (reference sequence). Written as DNA, the CDR3 is TGTGCCACCAGCAGAGGTAGCGGGGGAACCTACGAGCAGTACTTC. Amino acid sequence: CATSRGSGGTYEQYF.

This clone has a handful of counts. V and J are TRBV19 and TRBJ2-2, with 15 nucleotides matching TRBD2. This CDR3 is built from 22 residues. The germline V gene has CDR1 LNHDA and CDR2 SQIVND (reference sequence). The V and J ends lost 4 bases and 5 bases, in that order; junction bases with no gene match: 20. CDR3 sequence: CASSTPGQGTSGRTAKTGELFF. DNA of the CDR3: TGTGCCAGTAGTACCCCGGGGCAAGGGACTAGCGGGAGGACGGCCAAAACCGGGGAGCTGTTTTTT.

The chain uses TRBV25-1 and TRBJ2-5, with 11 positions matching TRBD2. V trimming: 3 bases; J trimming: 4 bases; junction bases outside the gene matches: 7. The CDR3 length is 16 residues. In germline, CDR1 is MGHDK, CDR2 SYGVNS. The DNA for the CDR3 is TGTGCCAGCAGTGAGAGTAGCGGGAGGGCCCTAGAGACCCAGTACTTC. Translating gives CASSESSGRALETQYF.

The rearrangement links TRBV30 to TRBJ2-2, with TRBD2 matching 8 bases. The CDR3 length is 14 residues. With V trimmed by 3 bases and J by 1 base, 1 base remained unmatched. The germline gives CDR1 GTSNPN, CDR2 SVGIG (reference sequence). The CDR3 protein is CAWRLAVNTGELFF. For the CDR3, the DNA is TGTGCCTGGAGACTAGCGGTGAACACCGGGGAGCTGTTTTTT.

This clone was found a few times. The chain has TRBV18 and TRBJ2-3, with a tentative D call TRBD1 (5 bases). The CDR3 has 13 amino acids. With 4 bases removed from V and 5 bases from J, the gap between germline ends came to 10 bases. The germline gives CDR1 KGHSH, CDR2 LQKENI. CDR3 sequence (DNA): TGTGCCAGCTCACAGACCCAGGGAGATACGCAGTATTTT. Amino acid sequence: CASSQTQGDTQYF.

This chain joins TRBV30 and TRBJ1-1; D gene ambiguous. The CDR3 length is 14 residues. Germline CDR1 and CDR2: GTSNPN and SVGIG (reference sequence). Trimming cost V 2 bases and J 0 bases, with 10 bases left between them. The CDR3 region has the DNA TGTGCCTGGAGTCTAGGAGTGATGAACACTGAAGCTTTCTTT. It specifies CAWSLGVMNTEAFF.

The J gene is TRBJ2-5, the V gene TRBV5-1, with D uncertain. The CDR3 loop spans 14 amino acids. Germline V CDR1 and CDR2: SGHRS, YFSETQ. Trimming pared 0 bases from V and 1 base from J, leaving 7 bases between. The CDR3 is CASSLGLLQETQYF. The CDR3 bases are TGCGCCAGCAGCTTGGGTCTCCTCCAAGAGACCCAGTACTTC.

The chain has TRBV10-1 and TRBJ2-7; perhaps TRBD1 as D (5 bases). Germline loops: CDR1 WNHNN, CDR2 SYGVQD (reference sequence). The germline V and J ends were trimmed by 7 bases and 3 bases, with 16 bases remaining between them. This CDR3 is 14 amino acids long. This CDR3 reads CASTRGRVDYEQYF. The CDR3 nucleotides are TGCGCCAGCACGCGCGGCAGGGTCGACTACGAGCAGTACTTC.

The V call is TRBV11-2, the J call TRBJ2-3, with TRBD2 matching over 7 bases. Germline V gene data show CDR1 as SGHAT and CDR2 as FQNNGV. J gave up 11 bases and V 4 bases, and 12 bases lay outside the gene matches. This CDR3 is built from 14 residues. CDR3 DNA: TGTGCCAGCAGCTCTAGTCGGGGGGTCGTGAGGCAGTATTTT. Protein sequence: CASSSSRGVVRQYF. Combining the CDR3 with reference TRBV11-2 and TRBJ2-3 gives the whole variable domain EAGVAQSPRYKIIEKRQSVAFWCNPISGHATLYWYQQILGQGPKLLIQFQNNGVVDDSQLPKDRFSAERLKGVDSTLKIQPAKLEDSAVYLCASSSSRGVVRQYFGPGTRLTVL.

This clone was seen only a few times. The rearrangement joins TRBV6-6 to TRBJ1-2; unclear D gene. Germline V CDR1 and CDR2: MNHNY, SVGAGI (reference sequence). V was pared by 0 bases and J by 4 bases, with 9 bases between. CDR3 length: 14 residues. This chain's CDR3 is CASSYSGAPYGYTF. CDR3 DNA: TGTGCCAGCAGTTACTCGGGCGCACCCTATGGCTACACCTTC.

Only a few counts were recorded for this clone. V usage is TRBV7-3 and J usage is TRBJ1-1; TRBD1 is a possible D gene (6 bases). From germline, CDR1 is SGHTA and CDR2 FQGTGA. This CDR3 has 14 amino acids. Trimming took off 4 bases at V and 1 base at J, with 10 bases between the two ends. The CDR3 protein is CASSSTGTNTEAFF. The DNA of the CDR3 is TGTGCCAGCAGCTCCACAGGGACGAACACTGAAGCTTTCTTT. The full variable domain, in which reference TRBV7-3 and TRBJ1-1 provide the parts outside the CDR3, is GAGVSQTPSNKVTEKGKYVELRCDPISGHTALYWYRQSLGQGPEFLIYFQGTGAADDSGLPNDRFFAVRPEGSVSTLKIQRTERGDSAVYLCASSSTGTNTEAFFGQGTRLTVV.

This clone was observed a single time. J is TRBJ2-7 and V is TRBV5-4; TRBD1 matches at 9 bases. Germline V gene data show CDR1 as SGHNT and CDR2 as YYREEE (reference sequence). This CDR3 is 15 amino acids long. The J segment lost 1 base and the V segment lost 4 bases, leaving 6 bases of the junction unmatched. The CDR3 region is CASSLNRGQSYEQYF. CDR3 coding DNA: TGTGCCAGCAGCCTAAACAGGGGGCAGTCCTACGAGCAGTACTTC.

This chain links TRBV2 with TRBJ2-2; D perhaps matches TRBD1 (6 bases). Trimming took 6 bases from V and 4 from J, leaving 12 bases between them. Germline V lookup: CDR1 SNHLY, CDR2 FYNNEI. CDR3 length: 14 residues. CDR3 nucleotides: TGTGCCAGCAGGACCGGACAGATCACCGGGGAGCTGTTTTTT. Protein sequence: CASRTGQITGELFF.

The chain combines TRBV9 with TRBJ2-7, with TRBD2 matching over 10 bases. This CDR3 is 14 amino acids long. Looked up from germline, CDR1 is SGDLS and CDR2 is YYNGEE. The trim removed 3 bases at V and 2 bases at J, leaving 2 bases unmatched. The CDR3 sequence is CASSETSGPYEQYF. The CDR3 nucleotides are TGTGCCAGCAGCGAGACTAGCGGGCCCTACGAGCAGTACTTC.

This clone turned up a few times. This chain connects TRBV7-3 to TRBJ1-1; possibly TRBD1 for D (5 bases). The germline CDR1 and CDR2 sequences are SGHTA and FQGTGA. Trimming left V 2 bases short and J 4 bases short, with 8 bases between. CDR3 size: 13 residues. CDR3 loop: CASSLQGFTEAFF. The CDR3 coding sequence is TGTGCCAGCAGCTTACAGGGTTTCACTGAAGCTTTCTTT.

This clone was seen more than once but under ten times. V is TRBV6-1 and J is TRBJ2-1; 7 bases fit TRBD2. After removal of 4 bases from V and 10 bases from J, the junction contained 13 bases not matched to a gene. The CDR3 runs 15 residues. Germline V gene data show CDR1 as MNHNS and CDR2 as SASEGT. The DNA of the CDR3 is TGTGCCAGCAGTGGGGATAGCGAGTTGGGAGGGGAGCAGTTCTTC. Its translation: CASSGDSELGGEQFF.

This clone has a count of ten or more. The chain joins TRBV19 to TRBJ1-4, with 8 bases that match TRBD1. The length of the CDR3 is 13 residues. The J segment lost 10 bases and the V segment lost 5 bases, leaving 6 bases of the junction unmatched. In germline, CDR1 is LNHDA, CDR2 SQIVND (reference sequence). As DNA, the CDR3 is TGTGCCAGTAGTGGAACAGGGGGGGGAAAACTGTTTTTT. Translating it yields CASSGTGGGKLFF. The whole variable domain, remainder taken from reference TRBV19 and TRBJ1-4, is DGGITQSPKYLFRKEGQNVTLSCEQNLNHDAMYWYRQDPGQGLRLIYYSQIVNDFQKGDIAEGYSVSREKKESFPLTVTSAQKNPTAFYLCASSGTGGGKLFFGSGTQLSVL.

This rearrangement joins TRBV6-6 to TRBJ1-3, with 7 bases aligning to TRBD1. The CDR3 runs to 16 residues. In germline, CDR1 is MNHNY, CDR2 SVGAGI (reference sequence). J lost 5 bases, V lost 5 bases, and 12 bases had no gene match. The CDR3 DNA follows: TGTGCCAGCAGTCTCCTGGGGACAGACTCCCGAAACACCATATATTTT. Protein sequence: CASSLLGTDSRNTIYF.

The chain is built from TRBV4-3 and TRBJ2-2; D call uncertain. V was cut by 2 bases and J by 6 bases, with 4 bases left in between. The CDR3 covers 12 residues. Per germline, CDR1 LGHNA and CDR2 YSLEER. Here the CDR3 DNA reads TGCGCCAGCAGCCAACTACCCGGGGAGCTGTTTTTT. Its translation is CASSQLPGELFF.

CDR3: CASSQTPSEAYNEQFF. Here the CDR3 DNA reads TGCGCCAGCAGCCAGACCCCCAGCGAGGCCTACAATGAGCAGTTCTTC. This sequence joins TRBV4-3 and TRBJ2-1; D unresolved. The CDR3 loop spans 16 amino acids. With 3 bases removed from V and 2 bases from J, the gap between germline ends came to 14 bases. Germline values: CDR1 LGHNA, CDR2 YSLEER.

In its sample, this clone was seen a few times. The V call is TRBV5-1, the J call TRBJ2-1; a possible D gene is TRBD2 (5 bases). CDR3 length: 18 residues. CDR1 SGHRS and CDR2 YFSETQ come from the germline V gene. V was pared by 4 bases and J by 1 base, with 21 bases between. Here the CDR3 reads CASSVGVLGRISYNEQFF. CDR3 nucleotides: TGCGCCAGCAGCGTCGGGGTCCTGGGGAGAATTTCCTACAATGAGCAGTTCTTC.